Each of the 13 T cell receptor beta chains below was sequenced from the same sample in a study of cytomegalovirus exposure and HLA in healthy donors listed by TCRdb under 2017. Library prep was done by the immunoSEQ multiplex PCR assay. For the multiplex PCR, a mixture combining 60 forward primers for TCR Vbeta segments and 13 reverse primers for TCR Jbeta segments was used. What TCRdb holds here is the immuneACCESS table cut down to in-frame rearrangements. Part of the clones is not present; checked against another copy, under half of the missing clones reflect an unresolved V gene, and the others are unexplained. Within this sample are roughly 140,000 clones, with over 60% of them counted one time only. The ten largest clones take up over 6.5% of the sample. Sequenced: PBMCs. These receptors were taken from a man aged 40-55 years in good health and CMV-seropositive.

J is TRBJ2-5 and V is TRBV5-1, with 10 bases aligning to TRBD1. The better agreement between TRBJ2-7 and the DNA end casts doubt on the J call. The CDR3 runs 15 residues. Germline V lookup: CDR1 SGHRS, CDR2 YFSETQ. CDR3 protein: CASSSRPGQGSEQYF. The DNA of the CDR3 is TGCGCCAGCAGCTCCCGACCGGGACAGGGGAGCGAGCAGTACTTC.

V is TRBV19 and J is TRBJ2-5; 7 nucleotides line up with TRBD1. With V trimmed by 0 bases and J by 5 bases, 9 bases remained unmatched. The CDR3 is 16 residues long. CDR1 is LNHDA, CDR2 SQIVND, per germline (reference sequence). CDR3 DNA sequence: TGTGCCAGTAGTATAGACCTGGACAGGATGGGGGAGACCCAGTACTTC. It specifies CASSIDLDRMGETQYF.

The chain links TRBV9 to TRBJ1-2, with TRBD1 matching 7 bases. J lost 2 bases, V lost 6 bases, and 7 bases had no gene match. The CDR3 is 14 residues long. Germline lookup yields CDR1 SGDLS and CDR2 YYNGEE. CDR3 sequence (DNA): TGTGCCAGCACTAGGGGCAGGGGGAACTATGGCTACACCTTC. It translates to CASTRGRGNYGYTF.

The V call is TRBV5-6, the J call TRBJ2-7; D perhaps matches TRBD2 (6 bases). The germline V gene encodes CDR1 SGHDT and CDR2 YYEEEE. The CDR3 is 19 amino acids. With 0 bases removed from V and 2 bases from J, the gap between germline ends came to 24 bases. CDR3 in amino acids: CASSLGAPRRAFGPYEQYF. In nucleotides, the CDR3 is TGTGCCAGCAGCTTGGGGGCCCCACGGAGGGCGTTTGGGCCCTACGAGCAGTACTTC.

This clone was counted between two and nine times. The chain joins TRBV6-6 to TRBJ1-1, with 11 bases identical to TRBD1. Germline-derived CDR1 and CDR2 are MNHNY and SVGAGI (reference sequence). The V gene end was trimmed by 0 bases and the J gene end by 4 bases; junction bases not matched to a gene: 1. There are 15 residues in the CDR3. In nucleotides, the CDR3 is TGTGCCAGCAGTTACTCGGGACAGGGGGGCACTGAAGCTTTCTTT. Its protein product is CASSYSGQGGTEAFF.

This clone qualifies as medium-sized. The chain couples TRBV7-9 to TRBJ2-2, with TRBD1 as a possible D gene (5 bases). V shed 1 base and J shed 6 bases, with 12 bases lying between them. Germline CDR1 reads SEHNR; CDR2 reads FQNEAQ (reference sequence). The CDR3 has 15 residues. In DNA, the CDR3 is TGTGCCAGCAGCTTAGGAACAGGTTTAGCCGGGGAGCTGTTTTTT. Translating it yields CASSLGTGLAGELFF.

The chain has TRBV15 and TRBJ2-1; 10 bases are shared with TRBD2. V was pared by 1 base and J by 9 bases, with 9 bases of the junction left unmatched. CDR1 is LNHNV and CDR2 is YYDKDF in the germline V gene (reference sequence). The CDR3 consists of 16 residues. The CDR3 bases are TGTGCCACCAGCAGAGTTGTGCTAGCGGGAGCGGTTGAGCAGTTCTTC. This translates into CATSRVVLAGAVEQFF.

The V call is TRBV6-5, the J call TRBJ1-2; TRBD1 matches at 8 bases. The germline V gene has CDR1 MNHEY and CDR2 SVGAGI. This CDR3 has 15 residues. V lost 7 bases, J lost 6 bases, and 13 bases stayed unmatched. CDR3 in DNA: TGTGCCAGCAAGAGGGCAGGGGGCTTCAATGATGGCTACACCTTC. Encoded protein: CASKRAGGFNDGYTF.

This rearrangement joins TRBV6-5 to TRBJ2-7; perhaps TRBD1 as D (5 bases). The CDR3 runs 16 residues. The ends were cut back, 2 bases at V and 2 bases at J, with 16 bases in the middle. The germline V gene encodes CDR1 MNHEY and CDR2 SVGAGI. CDR3 coding DNA: TGTGCCAGCAGTTACACCGGACAATACCTAGCCTACGAGCAGTACTTC. Translation gives CASSYTGQYLAYEQYF.

A single count supports this clone. The chain uses TRBV5-1 and TRBJ2-7; 7 nucleotides agree with TRBD1. CDR3 length: 15 amino acids. V lost 5 bases and J lost 3; bases outside the gene matches: 11. Germline V lookup: CDR1 SGHRS, CDR2 YFSETQ. CDR3 residues: CASRPTGVFYYEQYF. The DNA of the CDR3 is TGCGCCAGCAGGCCTACAGGGGTCTTCTACTACGAGCAGTACTTC.

This clone has a single count. The genes are TRBV10-3 and TRBJ1-6; D ambiguous. This CDR3 comprises 13 residues. V gave up 7 bases and J gave up 7 bases, with 11 bases separating them. The germline CDR1 and CDR2 sequences are ENHRY and SYGVKD. Here the CDR3 reads CAINPMENSPLHF. The CDR3 region has the DNA TGTGCCATCAACCCCATGGAGAATTCACCCCTCCACTTT.

This chain links TRBV14 with TRBJ2-1; 13 nucleotides match TRBD2. J gave up 4 bases and V 0 bases, and 9 bases lay outside the gene matches. The CDR3 sequence is 19 residues long. CDR1 is SGHDN, CDR2 FVKESK, per germline. CDR3 bases: TGTGCCAGCAGCCAAGATTTGGCGGGGACTAGCGGGACGTACAATGAGCAGTTCTTC. Its protein product is CASSQDLAGTSGTYNEQFF. The whole variable domain, remainder taken from reference TRBV14 and TRBJ2-1, is EAGVTQFPSHSVIEKGQTVTLRCDPISGHDNLYWYRRVMGKEIKFLLHFVKESKQDESGMPNNRFLAERTGGTYSTLKVQPAELEDSGVYFCASSQDLAGTSGTYNEQFFGPGTRLTVL.

In this sample, this clone turned up once. This sequence joins TRBV5-4 and TRBJ2-1; 9 nucleotides match TRBD2. CDR1 and CDR2 (germline): SGHNT, YYREEE (reference sequence). Trimming cost V 4 bases and J 6 bases; bases outside gene matches: 20. The length of the CDR3 is 19 residues. The CDR3 protein is CASSRTVAGASWGRNEQFF. As DNA, the CDR3 is TGTGCCAGCAGCAGAACAGTAGCGGGGGCATCATGGGGCCGCAATGAGCAGTTCTTC.